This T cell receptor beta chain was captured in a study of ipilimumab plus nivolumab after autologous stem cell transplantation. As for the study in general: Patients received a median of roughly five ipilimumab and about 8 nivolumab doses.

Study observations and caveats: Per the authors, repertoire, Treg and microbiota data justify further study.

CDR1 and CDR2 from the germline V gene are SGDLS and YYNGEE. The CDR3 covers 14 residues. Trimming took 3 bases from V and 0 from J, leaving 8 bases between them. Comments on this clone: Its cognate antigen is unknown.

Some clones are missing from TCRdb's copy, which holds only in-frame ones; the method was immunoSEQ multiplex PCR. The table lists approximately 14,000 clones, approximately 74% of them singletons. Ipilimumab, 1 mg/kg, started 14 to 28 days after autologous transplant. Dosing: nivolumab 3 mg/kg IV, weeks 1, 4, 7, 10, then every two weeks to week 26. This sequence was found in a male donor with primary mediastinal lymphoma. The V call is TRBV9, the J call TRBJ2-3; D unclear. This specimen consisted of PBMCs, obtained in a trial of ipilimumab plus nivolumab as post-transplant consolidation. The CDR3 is CASSAVTSTDTQYF. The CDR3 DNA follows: TGTGCCAGCAGCGCAGTGACTAGCACAGATACGCAGTATTTT. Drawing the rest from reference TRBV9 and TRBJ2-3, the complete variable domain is DSGVTQTPKHLITATGQRVTLRCSPRSGDLSVYWYQQSLDQGLQFLIQYYNGEERAKGNILERFSAQQFPDLHSELNLSSLELGDSALYFCASSAVTSTDTQYFGPGTRLTVL.